This TCR beta chain comes out of a study of CD8+CD57+ T cells in acquired aplastic anemia. TCR beta VDJ and CDR3 were profiled, and genomic DNA was the template. TCRdb redid the calling of the reads with MiXCR, one entry per CDR3 protein. The sample has hundreds of thousands of distinct CDR3 sequences; just under 70% are singletons. V lost 5 bases to trimming and J lost 6 bases, with 14 bases between them. Germline CDR1 is DFQATT and CDR2 is SNEGSKA (reference sequence). The CDR3 loop spans 12 amino acids. The material sequenced was sorted CD4+, CD8+, or CD8+CD57+ T cells (not recorded which) from PBMCs. The source is a human donor in good health, serving as a control. The V call is TRBV20-1, the J call TRBJ2-7, with D perhaps being TRBD1 or TRBD2 (5 bases each). The CDR3 protein is CSASGTNSEQYF. The DNA for the CDR3 is TGCAGTGCTTCCGGGACGAACAGCGAGCAGTACTTC.